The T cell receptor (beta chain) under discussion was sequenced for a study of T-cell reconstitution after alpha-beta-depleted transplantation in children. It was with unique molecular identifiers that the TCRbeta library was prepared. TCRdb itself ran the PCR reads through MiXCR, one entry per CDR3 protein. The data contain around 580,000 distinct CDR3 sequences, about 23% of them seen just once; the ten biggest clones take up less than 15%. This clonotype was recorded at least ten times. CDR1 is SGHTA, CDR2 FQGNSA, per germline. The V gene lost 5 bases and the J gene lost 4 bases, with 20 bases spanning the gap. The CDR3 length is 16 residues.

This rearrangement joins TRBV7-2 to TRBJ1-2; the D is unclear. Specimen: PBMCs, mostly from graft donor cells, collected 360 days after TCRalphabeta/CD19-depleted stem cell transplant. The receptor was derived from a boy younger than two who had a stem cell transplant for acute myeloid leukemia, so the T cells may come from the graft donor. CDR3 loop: CASSGIHPLLAYGYTF. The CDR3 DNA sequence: TGTGCCAGCAGCGGCATCCACCCACTATTAGCCTATGGCTACACCTTC.